These T cell receptor beta chains were read from a single sample in a study of CD8 T cells in ankylosing spondylitis. Each CDR3 protein is one row after TCRdb ran MiXCR on the 5' RACE reads. The sample records about 800,000 distinct CDR3 sequences, about 11% being singletons. The sequencing input was blood, either unsorted or a sorted T cell fraction (not recorded which). Every receptor here comes from a male donor with ankylosing spondylitis. Both conserved end residues are part of each CDR3. Fields, in order: V gene, J gene, CDR3 protein.

V gene: TRBV7-6
J gene: TRBJ1-1
CDR3 protein: CASKRDTRDTEAFF

V gene: TRBV15
J gene: TRBJ2-7
CDR3 protein: CATSRDLAGQSYEQYF

V gene: TRBV4-3
J gene: TRBJ1-2
CDR3 protein: CASSQLQGDYGYIF

V gene: TRBV29-1
J gene: TRBJ2-5
CDR3 protein: CSVDRFQETQYF

V gene: TRBV27
J gene: TRBJ2-7
CDR3 protein: CASSLKGRGSYEQYF

V gene: TRBV10-3
J gene: TRBJ2-6
CDR3 protein: CAISAVSGANVLTF

V gene: TRBV4-3
J gene: TRBJ1-6
CDR3 protein: CASSQDRIGSPLHF

V gene: TRBV6-5
J gene: TRBJ2-2
CDR3 protein: CASSPSGLGVAGELFF

V gene: TRBV20-1
J gene: TRBJ2-1
CDR3 protein: CSAFRGYRDEQFF

V gene: TRBV29-1
J gene: TRBJ1-1
CDR3 protein: CSGFGQTNTEAFF

V gene: TRBV20-1
J gene: TRBJ2-1
CDR3 protein: CSVLGTTYNEQFF

V gene: TRBV7-9
J gene: TRBJ1-6
CDR3 protein: CASSLLEGYSPLHF

V gene: TRBV28
J gene: TRBJ2-3
CDR3 protein: CASSFGASSTDTQYF

V gene: TRBV10-3
J gene: TRBJ2-3
CDR3 protein: CAISARAGGRGDTQYF

V gene: TRBV7-9
J gene: TRBJ1-1
CDR3 protein: CASSPQAYTEAFF

V gene: TRBV5-4
J gene: TRBJ2-6
CDR3 protein: CASSSELTEAGANVLTF

V gene: TRBV20-1
J gene: TRBJ1-3
CDR3 protein: CSAYGGPNTIYF

V gene: TRBV5-1
J gene: TRBJ2-2
CDR3 protein: CASSPKPDRGTTGELFF

V gene: TRBV9
J gene: TRBJ1-4
CDR3 protein: CASSVQGGEKLFF

V gene: TRBV4-3
J gene: TRBJ2-1
CDR3 protein: CASSQGGAGGNHNEQFF

V gene: TRBV7-2
J gene: TRBJ2-7
CDR3 protein: CASSLIANEQYF

V gene: TRBV3-1
J gene: TRBJ2-3
CDR3 protein: CASSQQGYGTQYF

V gene: TRBV4-3
J gene: TRBJ1-1
CDR3 protein: CASSQEWGQAEAFF

V gene: TRBV5-1
J gene: TRBJ2-1
CDR3 protein: CASSLERDRRYNEQFF

V gene: TRBV7-9
J gene: TRBJ2-2
CDR3 protein: CASSRTGGLSTGELFF

V gene: TRBV29-1
J gene: TRBJ1-4
CDR3 protein: CSVRFRDEKLFF

V gene: TRBV7-2
J gene: TRBJ2-3
CDR3 protein: CASSPPGHYTQYF

V gene: TRBV25-1
J gene: TRBJ1-2
CDR3 protein: CASSEFSLRGSYGYTF

V gene: TRBV5-6
J gene: TRBJ2-7
CDR3 protein: CASNPGQGFGGQYF

V gene: TRBV4-3
J gene: TRBJ2-7
CDR3 protein: CASSQGKTGYEQYF

V gene: TRBV5-1
J gene: TRBJ1-2
CDR3 protein: CASSPGQPGGYTF

V gene: TRBV28
J gene: TRBJ2-7
CDR3 protein: CASSLPIISYEQYF

V gene: TRBV5-1
J gene: TRBJ2-7
CDR3 protein: CASSLGQEFGEQYF

V gene: TRBV5-5
J gene: TRBJ1-1
CDR3 protein: CASSLADMNTEAFF

V gene: TRBV29-1
J gene: TRBJ2-5
CDR3 protein: CSVAGLVETQYF

V gene: TRBV6-5
J gene: TRBJ1-1
CDR3 protein: CASSFQDRGQEAFF

V gene: TRBV5-1
J gene: TRBJ1-4
CDR3 protein: CASSLEGRGEKLFF

V gene: TRBV5-6
J gene: TRBJ1-2
CDR3 protein: CASSRRTGGYTF

V gene: TRBV7-7
J gene: TRBJ2-1
CDR3 protein: CASSDILANNEQFF

V gene: TRBV11-2
J gene: TRBJ2-1
CDR3 protein: CASSSIPTRVTSYNEQFF

V gene: TRBV5-1
J gene: TRBJ1-2
CDR3 protein: CASSLNEGGAYTF

V gene: TRBV20-1
J gene: TRBJ2-7
CDR3 protein: CSARSPSSGVYTYEQYF

V gene: TRBV7-2
J gene: TRBJ1-5
CDR3 protein: CASSLKPGEQPQHF

V gene: TRBV19
J gene: TRBJ1-5
CDR3 protein: CASSMLSGAGSNQPQHF

V gene: TRBV5-1
J gene: TRBJ2-3
CDR3 protein: CASSLGRVGDTQYF

V gene: TRBV18
J gene: TRBJ1-1
CDR3 protein: CASSPQGVGNTEAFF